Below, 18 T cell receptor beta chains from the same sample are listed, as sequenced in a study of blood T cell repertoires in COVID-19. Sequencing used immunoSEQ multiplex PCR; TCRdb keeps in-frame clones, though not all of them. This sample has approximately 350,000 clones, with roughly nine tenths found just once. Sequencing was carried out using peripheral blood. These receptors came from a woman in her 30s with COVID-19, enrolled during active disease.

In regard to this clone: Additional DNA sequences in this sample encode the identical CDR3. The CDR3 DNA is TGCGCCAGCAGCCAGACTAGCGGGGGCACAGATACGCAGTATTTT. Its protein product is CASSQTSGGTDTQYF. The rearrangement joins TRBV4-3 to TRBJ2-3; 11 bases fit TRBD2. Per the germline V gene, CDR1 is LGHNA and CDR2 is YSLEER. J gave up 1 base and V 3 bases, and 0 bases lay outside the gene matches. The CDR3 contains 15 residues.

The chain carries TRBV7-6 and TRBJ2-7; 8 positions agree with TRBD1. Losses at the gene ends were 4 bases for V and 4 bases for J; bases not matched to a gene: 12. The CDR3 runs to 16 residues. Germline loops: CDR1 SGHVS, CDR2 FNYEAQ. The CDR3 loop is CASSSRRDRREYEQYF. As DNA, the CDR3 is TGTGCCAGCAGCTCCCGGAGGGACAGGAGGGAGTACGAGCAGTACTTC.

About this clone itself: Since a much larger clone is just one base distant, this may be a read error. The rearrangement links TRBV28 to TRBJ2-2; D not certain. CDR1 MDHEN and CDR2 SYDVKM come from the germline V gene. The CDR3 contains 12 residues. V shed 5 bases and J shed 2 bases, with 3 bases lying between them. CDR3 nucleotides: TGTGCCAGCAGTCTTAACACCGGGGAGCTGTTTTTT. Protein: CASSLNTGELFF.

This chain uses TRBV19 with TRBJ1-1, with TRBD1 as a possible D gene (5 bases). The CDR3 is 15 residues long. The ends were cut back, 3 bases at V and 4 bases at J, with 15 bases in the middle. Germline CDR1 reads LNHDA; CDR2 reads SQIVND (reference sequence). The CDR3 here is CASSIAGQSPTEAFF. CDR3 DNA sequence: TGTGCCAGTAGTATCGCCGGACAATCCCCCACTGAAGCTTTCTTT.

The rearrangement links TRBV15 to TRBJ1-3, with a possible D match to TRBD1 (6 bases). Germline V gene data show CDR1 as LNHNV and CDR2 as YYDKDF (reference sequence). CDR3 size: 16 residues. The germline V and J ends were trimmed by 7 bases and 0 bases, with 16 bases remaining between them. The CDR3 region has the DNA TGTGCCACCACGAGGGGACACATCAACTCTGGAAACACCATATATTTT. It translates to CATTRGHINSGNTIYF.

The chain has TRBV18 and TRBJ2-2; TRBD1 is a possible D gene (6 bases). Germline V gene sequence: CDR1 KGHSH, CDR2 LQKENI. The CDR3 runs to 18 residues. The germline V and J ends were trimmed by 0 bases and 4 bases, with 18 bases remaining between them. CDR3 nucleotide sequence: TGTGCCAGCTCACCACCGAACAGGGCAGCTAGTCTCACCGGGGAGCTGTTTTTT. It encodes CASSPPNRAASLTGELFF. The full variable domain, rest sourced from reference TRBV18 and TRBJ2-2, is NAGVMQNPRHLVRRRGQEARLRCSPMKGHSHVYWYRQLPEEGLKFMVYLQKENIIDESGMPKERFSAEFPKEGPSILRIQQVVRGDSAAYFCASSPPNRAASLTGELFFGEGSRLTVL.

The chain uses TRBV6-2 or TRBV6-3 and TRBJ2-7; TRBD1 matches at 9 bases. V lost 2 bases and J lost 3; bases outside the gene matches: 5. Per germline, CDR1 MNHEY and CDR2 SVGEGT. The CDR3 contains 15 residues. Here the CDR3 DNA reads TGTGCCAGCAGTTACCACCGGACAGGGGACTACGAGCAGTACGTC. Amino acids: CASSYHRTGDYEQYV.

The genes are TRBV4-1 and TRBJ2-7, with 10 bases that match TRBD1. Germline V gene sequence: CDR1 MGHRA, CDR2 YSYEKL. V was pared by 1 base and J by 5 bases, with 2 bases of the junction left unmatched. The CDR3 has 14 amino acids. CDR3 loop: CASSQGTGGNEQYF. The CDR3 DNA follows: TGCGCCAGCAGCCAAGGGACAGGGGGTAACGAGCAGTACTTC.

V usage is TRBV30 and J usage is TRBJ1-5; D is ambiguous. Germline CDR1 and CDR2: GTSNPN and SVGIG (reference sequence). The CDR3 totals 15 residues. Trimming stripped 0 bases from V and 1 base from J, with 10 bases between. The CDR3 here is CAWSVAVVSNQPQHF. The DNA of the CDR3 is TGTGCCTGGAGTGTGGCAGTCGTGAGCAATCAGCCCCAGCATTTT. Variable domain in full (rest from reference TRBV30 and TRBJ1-5): SQTIHQWPATLVQPVGSPLSLECTVEGTSNPNLYWYRQAAGRGLQLLFYSVGIGQISSEVPQNLSASRPQDRQFILSSKKLLLSDSGFYLCAWSVAVVSNQPQHFGDGTRLSIL.

The V and J genes are TRBV6-5 and TRBJ2-1; tentatively, D is TRBD1 (7 bases). V lost 8 bases and J 0 bases, leaving 11 bases between the germline ends. The germline V gene encodes CDR1 MNHEY and CDR2 SVGAGI. The length of the CDR3 is 14 residues. The CDR3 reads CASRQGGSYNEQFF. The CDR3 DNA follows: TGTGCCAGCCGGCAGGGGGGCTCCTACAATGAGCAGTTCTTC.

V usage is TRBV18 and J usage is TRBJ1-1; 7 bases are a match to TRBD1. V was pared by 3 bases and J by 2 bases, with 3 bases of the junction left unmatched. This CDR3 contains 14 residues. In germline, CDR1 is KGHSH, CDR2 LQKENI. The CDR3 DNA follows: TGTGCCAGCTCACCTAGGACAGGCAACACTGAAGCTTTCTTT. Amino acid sequence: CASSPRTGNTEAFF.

The rearrangement joins TRBV2 to TRBJ1-5; TRBD1 agrees at 7 bases. CDR3 length: 14 residues. V dropped 6 bases and J dropped 7; count of bases not matched to a gene: 9. The germline V gene has CDR1 SNHLY and CDR2 FYNNEI. The CDR3 loop is CASRHTGDRQPQHF. CDR3 coding DNA: TGTGCCAGCAGGCACACAGGGGATAGACAGCCCCAGCATTTT.

The chain recombines TRBV2 with TRBJ1-2; tentatively, D is TRBD1 (6 bases). Germline V CDR1 and CDR2: SNHLY, FYNNEI. V was pared by 4 bases and J by 1 base, with 13 bases between. There are 15 residues in the CDR3. The CDR3 coding sequence is TGTGCCAGCAGTGCTGGGGGCCAGATTAACTATGGCTACACCTTC. It codes for CASSAGGQINYGYTF.

V and J are TRBV6-5 and TRBJ1-2; D may be TRBD1 (6 bases). The V end was cut by 8 bases, the J end by 7 bases, with 14 bases between. Germline-derived CDR1 and CDR2 are MNHEY and SVGAGI. The CDR3 sequence is 12 residues long. The CDR3 spells CASRNRVGGYTF. The CDR3 nucleotides read TGTGCCAGCCGAAACAGGGTTGGTGGCTACACCTTC.

In DNA form, the CDR3 reads TGCGCCAGCAGCCAAGAATGGGAGTCCTACGAGCAGTACTTC. This encodes CASSQEWESYEQYF. This chain links TRBV4-1 with TRBJ2-7, with D maybe TRBD2 (5 bases). CDR1 is MGHRA and CDR2 is YSYEKL in the germline V gene. V lost 0 bases, J lost 1 base, and 7 bases lay in between. The CDR3 contains 14 residues.

V usage is TRBV28 and J usage is TRBJ1-2; D is perhaps TRBD1 (5 bases). V was cut by 5 bases and J by 5 bases, with 9 bases left in between. Germline loops: CDR1 MDHEN, CDR2 SYDVKM. This CDR3 contains 12 residues. The CDR3 DNA reads as TGTGCCAGCAGTACACCAGGGTATGGCTACACCTTC. Protein sequence: CASSTPGYGYTF.

The J gene is TRBJ2-5, the V gene TRBV5-6, with D possibly TRBD1 on 6 matching bases. The CDR3 covers 13 residues. From germline, CDR1 is SGHDT and CDR2 YYEEEE. V lost 7 bases and J 4 bases, leaving 14 bases between the germline ends. The DNA of the CDR3 is TGTGCCAGCGACAGGTCCTGGGGAGAGACCCAGTACTTC. Translation: CASDRSWGETQYF.

The V gene is TRBV2, the J gene TRBJ2-3, with 9 positions matching TRBD2. Germline CDR1 is SNHLY and CDR2 is FYNNEI. The CDR3 totals 15 residues. Unmatched junction bases numbered 8, after V lost 6 bases and J lost 4 bases. The CDR3 DNA is TGTGCCAGCAGCACCCGGGGCGGGGGGGCAGATACGCAGTATTTT. This codes for CASSTRGGGADTQYF.